These 14 T cell receptor beta chains were all obtained from the same sample, sequenced in a study of cytomegalovirus exposure and HLA in healthy donors (dated 2017 in TCRdb). Library construction relied on the immunoSEQ multiplex PCR assay. For the multiplex PCR, a mixture combining 60 forward primers for TCR Vbeta segments and 13 reverse primers for TCR Jbeta segments was used. Held by TCRdb, this immuneACCESS table contains in-frame sequences only and omits some clones. Under half of the omission traces to an unresolved V gene where checked; the cause of the rest is unknown. For this sample the table gives roughly 69,000 clones, of which approximately 70% were detected only once. The ten most abundant clones make up 11% to 15% of the sample. Sequencing was carried out using PBMCs. All receptors derive from a male donor in good health and CMV-seropositive.

The chain carries TRBV7-3 and TRBJ2-1; D possibly corresponds to TRBD1 (6 bases). V was pared by 5 bases and J by 9 bases, with 14 bases between. Looked up from germline, CDR1 is SGHTA and CDR2 is FQGTGA. The CDR3 has 13 residues. This chain's CDR3 is CASSQGSTAEQFF. CDR3 DNA: TGTGCCAGCAGCCAGGGGAGTACAGCTGAGCAGTTCTTC.

The chain has TRBV27 and TRBJ1-2; 7 bases match TRBD1. The germline CDR1 and CDR2 sequences are MNHEY and SMNVEV (reference sequence). The ends lost 2 bases at V and 8 bases at J; junction bases unmatched: 14. This CDR3 has 16 amino acids. The CDR3 DNA follows: TGTGCCAGCAGTTTAAAGACAGGGATTAATGCCGACGGCTACACCTTC. Translating gives CASSLKTGINADGYTF.

V and J are TRBV11-1 and TRBJ2-5, with D possibly matching TRBD2 (6 bases). The CDR3 has 14 residues. Germline V gives CDR1 SGHAT, CDR2 FQDESV (reference sequence). V gave up 6 bases and J gave up 7 bases, with 18 bases separating them. The CDR3 loop reads CASRQQEGPGTQYF. The DNA for the CDR3 is TGTGCCAGCAGACAACAGGAGGGGCCCGGGACCCAGTACTTC.

This rearrangement joins TRBV2 to TRBJ2-3; 9 nucleotides line up with TRBD2. The CDR3 loop spans 15 amino acids. Per the germline V gene, CDR1 is SNHLY and CDR2 is FYNNEI. Trimming cost V 6 bases and J 1 base; bases outside gene matches: 5. CDR3 sequence reads: CASSPRTSGTDTQYF. The CDR3 DNA reads TGTGCCAGCAGCCCTCGGACTAGCGGCACAGATACGCAGTATTTT. Full variable domain (remainder filled in from reference TRBV2 and TRBJ2-3): EPEVTQTPSHQVTQMGQEVILRCVPISNHLYFYWYRQILGQKVEFLVSFYNNEISEKSEIFDDQFSVERPDGSNFTLKIRSTKLEDSAMYFCASSPRTSGTDTQYFGPGTRLTVL.

The V call is TRBV7-2, the J call TRBJ2-5; D might be TRBD1 (5 bases). V was clipped by 4 bases and J by 7 bases, with 10 bases between them. CDR3 length: 12 residues. Germline V gene data show CDR1 as SGHTA and CDR2 as FQGNSA. CDR3 in DNA: TGTGCCAGCAGCTCAGGGTTTGTGACCCAGTACTTC. Residues: CASSSGFVTQYF. The whole variable domain, remainder taken from reference TRBV7-2 and TRBJ2-5, is GAGVSQSPSNKVTEKGKDVELRCDPISGHTALYWYRQSLGQGLEFLIYFQGNSAPDKSGLPSDRFSAERTGGSVSTLTIQRTQQEDSAVYLCASSSGFVTQYFGPGTRLLVL.

The chain uses TRBV5-6 and TRBJ2-7; 8 positions match TRBD1. Germline loops: CDR1 SGHDT, CDR2 YYEEEE. V lost 5 bases to trimming and J lost 2 bases; unmatched junction nucleotides: 6. The CDR3 has 14 amino acids. CDR3 in amino acids: CASSPGGDTYEQYF. The DNA of the CDR3 is TGTGCCAGCAGTCCAGGGGGCGACACCTACGAGCAGTACTTC.

DNA of the CDR3: TGTGCCACCAGCAGAAGCATTCTAGCCGAGACCCAGTACTTC. Amino acids: CATSRSILAETQYF. This chain links TRBV15 with TRBJ2-5, with TRBD2 as a possible D gene (5 bases). V gave up 2 bases and J gave up 5 bases, with 12 bases separating them. CDR3 length: 14 amino acids. CDR1 and CDR2 from the germline V gene are LNHNV and YYDKDF (reference sequence).

The chain combines TRBV5-1 with TRBJ1-1; D ambiguous. Trimming pared 0 bases from V and 6 bases from J, leaving 6 bases between. The CDR3 contains 12 residues. In germline, CDR1 is SGHRS, CDR2 YFSETQ. The CDR3 region has the DNA TGCGCCAGCAGCTTGGTGGCCTCTGAAGCTTTCTTT. It encodes CASSLVASEAFF.

V usage is TRBV15 and J usage is TRBJ1-5, with D uncertain. There are 13 residues in the CDR3. The V gene's germline CDR1 is LNHNV and CDR2 YYDKDF (reference sequence). Trimming stripped 6 bases from V and 4 bases from J, with 10 bases between. The CDR3 sequence: CATRESSNQPQHF. CDR3 coding DNA: TGTGCCACCAGGGAGAGCTCGAATCAGCCCCAGCATTTT.

This clone occurred once. The rearrangement links TRBV10-1 to TRBJ2-3; 8 nucleotides agree with TRBD2. J was trimmed by 6 bases and V by 2 bases; bases with no gene match: 4. The CDR3 is made up of 14 amino acids. Germline V CDR1 and CDR2: WNHNN, SYGVQD (reference sequence). CDR3 sequence reads: CASSESGRWDTQYF. Here the CDR3 DNA reads TGCGCCAGCAGTGAGAGCGGGAGATGGGATACGCAGTATTTT.

The rearrangement joins TRBV23-1 to TRBJ2-7; unclear D gene. TRBV23-1 is given ORF status, its function remaining uncertain. V dropped 2 bases and J dropped 2 bases, with 16 bases sitting between them. The CDR3 contains 16 residues. The chain's CDR3 is CASSQLFCVLTYEQYF. CDR3 nucleotides: TGCGCCAGCAGTCAACTCTTCTGCGTCCTAACCTACGAGCAGTACTTC.

This clone turned up a few times. V usage is TRBV5-5 and J usage is TRBJ2-3; tentatively, D is TRBD1 (5 bases). Germline V gives CDR1 SGHKS, CDR2 YYEKEE (reference sequence). V lost 3 bases to trimming and J lost 1 base, with 9 bases between them. This CDR3 is 14 amino acids long. The CDR3 is CASSSGHRTDTQYF. CDR3 DNA: TGTGCCAGCAGCTCCGGACATCGCACAGATACGCAGTATTTT.

The chain carries TRBV30 and TRBJ2-7, with D unresolved. CDR1 GTSNPN and CDR2 SVGIG come from the germline V gene (reference sequence). CDR3 length: 12 amino acids. V shed 1 base and J shed 3 bases, with 7 bases lying between them. CDR3 loop: CAWSALHYEQYF. In nucleotides, the CDR3 is TGTGCCTGGAGTGCACTGCACTACGAGCAGTACTTC.

This clone was observed a handful of times. The chain couples TRBV29-1 to TRBJ2-1; 12 nucleotides match TRBD2. V lost 6 bases to trimming and J lost 7 bases; unmatched junction nucleotides: 10. The CDR3 spans 15 residues. In germline, CDR1 is SQVTM, CDR2 ANQGSEA. The CDR3, as DNA: TGCAGCGTCGACAAGACTAGCGGGAGTACGAATGAGCAGTTCTTC. As protein: CSVDKTSGSTNEQFF.